The present TCR beta chain was sequenced within a study of immune characterization of retroperitoneal liposarcoma. By share of the sample, this clonotype is medium-sized. CDR1 is MNHNS and CDR2 is SASEGT in the germline V gene. The CDR3 has 15 residues. TCRdb fed the PCR reads into MiXCR, producing one record per CDR3 protein. The table lists about 10,000 distinct CDR3 sequences, approximately 30% of them singletons. The specimen was tumor tissue. V and J are TRBV6-1 and TRBJ2-1; a possible D gene is TRBD1 (6 bases). The end of the DNA fits TRBJ2-7 better, so the J call may be wrong. This clonotype originated in a male donor with retroperitoneal liposarcoma. The CDR3 loop is CASRVDRSVSNEQYF. CDR3 nucleotide sequence: TGTGCCAGCAGGGTGGACAGATCTGTTTCAAATGAGCAGTACTTC.